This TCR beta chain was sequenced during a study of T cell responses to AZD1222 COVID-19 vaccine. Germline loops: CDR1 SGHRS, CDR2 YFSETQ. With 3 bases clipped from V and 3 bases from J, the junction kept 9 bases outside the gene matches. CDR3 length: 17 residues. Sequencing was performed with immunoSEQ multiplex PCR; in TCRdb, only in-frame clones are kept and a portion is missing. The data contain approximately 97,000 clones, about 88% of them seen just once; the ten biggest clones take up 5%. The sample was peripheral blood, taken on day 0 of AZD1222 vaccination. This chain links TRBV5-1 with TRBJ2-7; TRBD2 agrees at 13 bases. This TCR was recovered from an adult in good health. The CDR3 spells CASSYGTSGTLGYEQYF. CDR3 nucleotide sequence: TGCGCCAGCAGCTACGGGACTAGCGGGACCCTGGGCTACGAGCAGTACTTC.